The 3 T cell receptor beta chains listed next were all sequenced from one sample in a study of tumour-infiltrating T cells in Burkitt lymphoma. Profiled with immunoSEQ multiplex PCR; TCRdb holds only in-frame clones, not every one. The profile shows 4,500 to 6,000 clones, 11% of them singletons. The sample consisted of tumor tissue. Receptors were obtained from a human donor with diffuse large B-cell lymphoma.

The CDR3 spells CASSPRGGTPLYEQYF. CDR3 in DNA: TGTGCCAGCTCACCAAGGGGGGGGACCCCCCTCTACGAGCAGTACTTC. This sequence joins TRBV18 and TRBJ2-7; D is possibly TRBD2 (7 bases). V lost 2 bases and J lost 3, with 17 bases in between. CDR1 and CDR2 from the germline V gene are KGHSH and LQKENI. The CDR3 has 16 residues.

There are a few counts of this clone. The V call is TRBV7-6, the J call TRBJ2-3; D is ambiguous. The V and J ends lost 0 bases and 3 bases respectively, with 13 bases between them. CDR3 length: 16 residues. Looked up from germline, CDR1 is SGHVS and CDR2 is FNYEAQ. CDR3: CASSLADILGTDTQYF. In DNA, the CDR3 is TGTGCCAGCAGCTTAGCCGACATTTTAGGTACAGATACGCAGTATTTT.

This chain connects TRBV6-5 to TRBJ1-2, with 9 bases fitting TRBD1. The CDR3 totals 14 residues. Germline assignment: CDR1 MNHEY and CDR2 SVGAGI. Unmatched junction bases numbered 10, after V lost 6 bases and J lost 8 bases. This CDR3 reads CASRPLQGAWGYTF. Written as DNA, the CDR3 is TGTGCCAGCAGGCCCCTACAGGGGGCATGGGGCTACACCTTC.